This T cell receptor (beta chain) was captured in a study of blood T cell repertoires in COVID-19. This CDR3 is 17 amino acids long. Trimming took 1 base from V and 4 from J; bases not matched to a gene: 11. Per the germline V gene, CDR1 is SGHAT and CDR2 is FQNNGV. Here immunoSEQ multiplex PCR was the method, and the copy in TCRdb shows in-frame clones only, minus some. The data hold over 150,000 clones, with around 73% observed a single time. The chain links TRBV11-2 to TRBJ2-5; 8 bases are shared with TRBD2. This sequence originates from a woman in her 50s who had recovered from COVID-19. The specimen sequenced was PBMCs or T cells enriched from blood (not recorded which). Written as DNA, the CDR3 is TGTGCCAGCAGCTTAGGGCTGGGAACGGGAGGGGGAGAGACCCAGTACTTC. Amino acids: CASSLGLGTGGGETQYF.